This T cell receptor beta chain was sequenced for a study of T cell responses to AZD1222 COVID-19 vaccine. Notes on the study in general: Baseline seropositives among AZD1222 recipients totaled only six or seven.

Trimming cost V 0 bases and J 0 bases, with 13 bases left between them. The CDR3 is 17 residues long. Germline CDR1 reads KGHSH; CDR2 reads LQKENI. Worth noting for this clone: Its target is not known.

Profiled with immunoSEQ multiplex PCR; TCRdb holds only in-frame clones, not every one. Among over 130,000 clones listed, roughly 90% were seen once. The rearrangement links TRBV18 to TRBJ2-3; D possibly corresponds to TRBD1 (5 bases). The TCR originated in an adult who received the AZD1222 COVID-19 vaccine. This specimen consisted of peripheral blood, obtained 28 days after the second AZD1222 dose. The CDR3 coding sequence is TGTGCCAGCTCACCACCGAAGTCAGGGTTTAGCACAGATACGCAGTATTTT. It translates to CASSPPKSGFSTDTQYF.